This T cell receptor beta chain was sequenced for a study of shared clonotypes between healthy human individuals. CDR1 is MGHRA and CDR2 is YSYEKL in the germline V gene. The CDR3 is 13 amino acids. V lost 4 bases and J lost 11; bases outside the gene matches: 7. Generated by immunoSEQ multiplex PCR, the TCRdb table keeps only in-frame clones and is missing some. The sample has about 1 million clones, more than 60% seen once; the top ten hold approximately 1.5%. The receptor was isolated from a man aged 18 to 30 in good health. What was sequenced was memory CD4+ T cells sorted from blood. Described subset: CD45RA-negative fraction. The V call is TRBV4-1, the J call TRBJ1-1; 10 bases map to TRBD1. The CDR3 sequence is CASSPGTGVGAFF. CDR3 in DNA: TGCGCCAGCAGCCCCGGGACAGGGGTTGGGGCTTTCTTT.